The 3 T cell receptor beta chains presented below share a single source sample, sequenced in a study of T cell responses to AZD1222 COVID-19 vaccine. The protocol was immunoSEQ multiplex PCR, while the TCRdb copy is restricted to in-frame clones and leaves out a portion. The table lists 150,000 or so clones, more than 85% of them singletons. The sequences come from peripheral blood, collected 28 days after the second AZD1222 dose. The receptors were gathered from an adult who received the AZD1222 COVID-19 vaccine.

This chain connects TRBV5-1 to TRBJ2-5; either TRBD1 or TRBD2 may supply D (5 bases each). This CDR3 is 15 amino acids long. From germline, CDR1 is SGHRS and CDR2 YFSETQ. The V and J ends lost 3 bases and 5 bases respectively, with 17 bases between them. CDR3 protein: CASSSGPPASETQYF. Here the CDR3 DNA reads TGCGCCAGCAGCTCGGGACCGCCGGCCTCGGAGACCCAGTACTTC.

The genes are TRBV4-1 and TRBJ2-1; D is undetermined. Germline lookup yields CDR1 MGHRA and CDR2 YSYEKL. The CDR3 totals 13 residues. Trimming stripped 0 bases from V and 8 bases from J, with 8 bases between. The CDR3 spells CASSQEAGDEQFF. CDR3 in DNA: TGCGCCAGCAGCCAAGAGGCAGGCGATGAGCAGTTCTTC.

The chain combines TRBV5-1 with TRBJ2-7, with 7 bases fitting TRBD1. Germline CDR1 reads SGHRS; CDR2 reads YFSETQ. V dropped 5 bases and J dropped 0; count of bases not matched to a gene: 5. The CDR3 contains 14 residues. The CDR3 region has the DNA TGCGCCAGCAGGACACAGGGGAGCTCCTACGAGCAGTACTTC. This translates into CASRTQGSSYEQYF.